This entry describes one T cell receptor beta chain. The sample comes from a study of blood T cell repertoires in COVID-19. Study context: Acute and convalescent COVID-19 samples came from the United States, Italy and Spain. From T cells, B-cell-depleted T cells, or PBMCs came the material, which was cDNA or gDNA.

CDR1 is SGHNT, CDR2 YYREEE, per germline (reference sequence). V lost 0 bases and J lost 7, with 11 bases in between. The CDR3 contains 13 residues. As processed by the authors: Scientists estimated how many nucleated cells there were by amplifying reference gene primers. Some clones are missing from TCRdb's copy, which holds only in-frame ones; the method was immunoSEQ multiplex PCR. That table furnishes V, J and clone size, whereas the DNA furnished D and trimming. In the table there are more than 300,000 clones, approximately 87% of which are singletons. V usage is TRBV5-4 and J usage is TRBJ2-7; D perhaps matches TRBD2 (6 bases). The source material was peripheral blood. This receptor was obtained from a woman in her twenties or thirties with COVID-19, enrolled during active disease. This CDR3 is CASSLAGRLEQYF. CDR3 in DNA: TGTGCCAGCAGCTTGGCCGGGAGACTAGAGCAGTACTTC.